This T cell receptor beta chain stems from a study of CD8 T cells in Susac syndrome (dated by TCRdb to between 2019 and 2020). Broadly, across the study: Of the Susac syndrome patients who were sequenced, roughly 6 had clinically active disease and 8 or 9 were in clinical remission. Susac syndrome patients were therapy-naive, on corticosteroids (some also receiving IVIg), or on IVIg alone at blood withdrawal. The study used repertoire sequencing to test whether antigen drove CD8+ T cell activation and differentiation in Susac syndrome. CD8+ T cell repertoire clonality was compared between more than 9 healthy donors, some 14 Susac syndrome patients and roughly 15 multiple sclerosis patients.

This clonotype was picked up one time. This clone's antigen is unknown. No qualities accompany the bases; no much larger clone lies one base away. Just one read gives weak support. The research as a whole found: Looking at Susac-specific public clones, the researchers identified sixteen in the total CD8+ repertoire and roughly 5 in the CD8+ TEMRA repertoire. The TCR sequencing and HLA analysis was acknowledged to have included a relatively small number of individuals. Clonal expansion was seen in Susac syndrome CD8+ repertoires, peaking in CD8+ TEMRA cells and being greater in clinically active patients than in remitting ones.

Peripheral blood CD8+ and CD4+ T cells from healthy donors, Susac syndrome patients and multiple sclerosis patients were profiled by high-throughput TCR beta sequencing. The Susac syndrome patients fulfilled recently defined diagnostic criteria for definite or probable disease. Bulk CD8+ and CD4+ T cells were purified by magnetic negative isolation, while CD8+ TEMRA cells were enriched using FACS. Blood was drawn into EDTA tubes, processed within 24 hours, and PBMCs were isolated by density gradient centrifugation. PBMCs intended for TCR sequencing were cryopreserved in liquid nitrogen and were subsequently thawed in a 37 degrees C water bath. Purity of sorted or isolated CD4+, CD8+ and CD8+ TEMRA cells was at least 90%. RNA was extracted with the RNeasy kit and 0.5 to 1 ug was reverse transcribed using random hexamers. The immunoSEQ multiplex PCR assay, covering 54 Vbeta and 13 Jbeta segments, was used to amplify TCR beta CDR3 regions. PCR amplification bias was corrected by using a synthetic template baseline for primer optimization and computational correction. As for the original processing: Reads were annotated to V, D and J genes according to IMGT and were analyzed with immunoSEQ Analyzer, with only productive sequences retained. To calculate clonality, Shannon entropy was normalized by log2 of the number of productive unique sequences and then subtracted from one. For each patient and control, public and private clones were evaluated among the 100 most prevalent clones. Clones were defined as Susac-specific if absent from the healthy and MS cohorts, from 1052 published viral clones and from other ImmuneACCESS disease sequences. Starting from the raw public reads, TCRdb applied fastp trimming at Q25, assembled clones with MiXCR and retained in-frame beta chains. Rows with a matching CDR3 protein are joined into one entry that keeps the most common DNA and genes. The V and J calls here are based on TCRdb, not the publication. For this sample there are 95,000 to 150,000 distinct CDR3 sequences; just under 95% appear just once. Roughly 0.29% of the sample is in the top ten clones.

The CDR3, cysteine through phenylalanine, is 15 amino acids long. CDR3 DNA is the only sequence kept; it has 45 bases, read in frame from the first base. The junction shows trimming of 6 bases on V and 2 bases on J, plus 14 bases between the germline ends. This receptor was obtained from a human donor with Susac syndrome. The source material was CD8+ T cells from PBMCs. Recombination linked TRBV12-3 or TRBV12-4 to TRBJ1-5; the D gene assignment is ambiguous. For the CDR3, the sequence is CASSHLSEGNQPQHF. The DNA sequence reads TGTGCCAGCAGCCACTTATCGGAGGGCAATCAGCCCCAGCATTTT.